These 23 T cell receptor beta chains came from one sample sequenced in a study of radiation and T cells in renal cell carcinoma. Measured with immunoSEQ multiplex PCR; TCRdb has only the in-frame clones, and not every one. Seen here are around 78,000 clones, roughly nine tenths observed once, and the top ten hold nearly 6%. The sample's time point: blood 4 weeks post-SBRT, at nephrectomy. Treatment of the sample: 15 Gy SBRT to primary tumor, nephrectomy 4 weeks later. The material sequenced was blood, taken from a patient whose treatment included radiotherapy and nephrectomy. The source of these receptors is a woman aged 70-85 years with renal cell carcinoma.

This clone was detected only once. V gene TRBV12-5 combines with J gene TRBJ2-3; 11 bases are a match to TRBD2. The CDR3 has 17 residues. CDR1 LGHNT and CDR2 FRNRAP come from the germline V gene. V dropped 5 bases and J dropped 4; count of bases not matched to a gene: 11. The CDR3 bases are TGTGCTAGTGGTCCCGGGGGTAGCGGGAGGGGGGCAGATACGCAGTATTTT. Translated: CASGPGGSGRGADTQYF.

The chain couples TRBV19 to TRBJ1-1, with no clear D. Germline assignment: CDR1 LNHDA and CDR2 SQIVND (reference sequence). V lost 3 bases, J lost 1 base, and 18 bases lay in between. The CDR3 is 17 residues long. The DNA of the CDR3 is TGTGCCAGTAGTATGGGTGCAGGTCTAGGTGGGAACACTGAAGCTTTCTTT. As protein: CASSMGAGLGGNTEAFF.

The J gene is TRBJ2-1, the V gene TRBV5-4; D remains ambiguous. This CDR3 region has 16 residues. V was shortened by 2 bases and J by 0 bases, with 12 bases between the two germline ends. Looked up from germline, CDR1 is SGHNT and CDR2 is YYREEE (reference sequence). The CDR3 here is CASSLGEFSSYNEQFF. CDR3 sequence (DNA): TGTGCCAGCAGCTTAGGCGAGTTTAGCTCCTACAATGAGCAGTTCTTC.

The rearrangement joins TRBV6-6 to TRBJ2-7; tentative D call: TRBD1 (5 bases). V lost 2 bases to trimming and J lost 10 bases, with 9 bases between them. The germline V gene encodes CDR1 MNHNY and CDR2 SVGAGI (reference sequence). The CDR3 runs 11 residues. The chain's CDR3 is CASSYGQGQYF. CDR3 in DNA: TGTGCCAGCAGTTACGGCCAGGGACAGTACTTC.

The J gene is TRBJ2-1, the V gene TRBV5-4; TRBD2 matches at 12 bases. Germline V gives CDR1 SGHNT, CDR2 YYREEE (reference sequence). Germline trimming cut 4 bases from V and 9 bases from J; bases unmatched to any gene: 11. The CDR3 extends over 16 amino acids. In DNA form, the CDR3 reads TGTGCCAGCAGCATGCGGACTAGCGGGGCCCAAGGTGAGCAGTTCTTC. It codes for CASSMRTSGAQGEQFF.

The chain employs TRBV19 and TRBJ2-3; D tentatively reads TRBD1 or TRBD2 (6 bases each). The germline V gene encodes CDR1 LNHDA and CDR2 SQIVND (reference sequence). Deletions cut 1 base from V and 2 bases from J, with 16 bases between. The CDR3 has 17 residues. The chain's CDR3 is CASSIAGAAAYTDTQYF. The CDR3 DNA follows: TGTGCCAGTAGTATAGCGGGGGCCGCCGCCTACACAGATACGCAGTATTTT.

In this sample, this clone turned up once. V usage is TRBV6-5 and J usage is TRBJ1-2; 7 positions match TRBD1. The V gene end was trimmed by 5 bases and the J gene end by 5 bases; junction bases not matched to a gene: 8. Germline V gene sequence: CDR1 MNHEY, CDR2 SVGAGI. This CDR3 comprises 14 residues. CDR3 nucleotides: TGTGCCAGCAGTGGGGACGGGACAGCTTATGGCTACACCTTC. Its protein is CASSGDGTAYGYTF.

This chain joins TRBV2 and TRBJ1-2; no clear D gene. This CDR3 has 15 amino acids. V was clipped by 2 bases and J by 4 bases, with 14 bases between them. The V gene's germline CDR1 is SNHLY and CDR2 FYNNEI. In DNA, the CDR3 is TGTGCCAGCAGTGAAAACGTACTTGGATCCTATGGCTACACCTTC. Translation: CASSENVLGSYGYTF.

V is TRBV7-6 and J is TRBJ1-6; unclear D gene. V shed 2 bases and J shed 10 bases, with 9 bases lying between them. Per the germline V gene, CDR1 is SGHVS and CDR2 is FNYEAQ. This CDR3 region has 13 residues. This CDR3 reads CASSLKEYSPLHF. The CDR3 nucleotides read TGTGCCAGCAGCTTAAAGGAGTACTCACCCCTCCACTTT.

This rearrangement joins TRBV19 to TRBJ1-2, with D perhaps TRBD1 (5 bases). Germline CDR1 and CDR2: LNHDA and SQIVND (reference sequence). The ends were cut back, 6 bases at V and 2 bases at J, with 16 bases in the middle. The CDR3 extends over 15 amino acids. The CDR3 is CASRTPDSPNYGYTF. The CDR3 DNA is TGTGCCAGTAGAACACCCGACAGTCCCAACTATGGCTACACCTTC. The whole variable domain, filled in from reference TRBV19 and TRBJ1-2, reads DGGITQSPKYLFRKEGQNVTLSCEQNLNHDAMYWYRQDPGQGLRLIYYSQIVNDFQKGDIAEGYSVSREKKESFPLTVTSAQKNPTAFYLCASRTPDSPNYGYTFGSGTRLTVV.

The chain carries TRBV28 and TRBJ1-5; TRBD1 matches at 9 bases. Germline V gene sequence: CDR1 MDHEN, CDR2 SYDVKM. This CDR3 is built from 13 residues. J lost 6 bases, V lost 8 bases, and 5 bases had no gene match. This CDR3 reads CASWDRVGQPQHF. CDR3 nucleotide sequence: TGTGCCAGCTGGGACAGGGTTGGTCAGCCCCAGCATTTT.

J is TRBJ1-3 and V is TRBV30, with D perhaps matching TRBD1 (5 bases). Germline V gene lookup returns CDR1 GTSNPN and CDR2 SVGIG (reference sequence). The length of the CDR3 is 12 residues. V gave up 4 bases and J gave up 4 bases, with 8 bases separating them. The CDR3 protein is CAWKPGGNTIYF. CDR3 DNA sequence: TGTGCCTGGAAACCAGGGGGAAACACCATATATTTT. Filled out from reference TRBV30 and TRBJ1-3, the complete variable domain reads SQTIHQWPATLVQPVGSPLSLECTVEGTSNPNLYWYRQAAGRGLQLLFYSVGIGQISSEVPQNLSASRPQDRQFILSSKKLLLSDSGFYLCAWKPGGNTIYFGEGSWLTVV.

The rearrangement joins TRBV19 to TRBJ1-5; 8 bases are shared with TRBD1. The junction had 7 bases not matched to a gene; V was cut back by 3 bases and J by 6 bases. There are 15 residues in the CDR3. Germline-derived CDR1 and CDR2 are LNHDA and SQIVND (reference sequence). In DNA, the CDR3 is TGTGCCAGTAGTATCCTGCAGGGGGCACGTCAGCCCCAGCATTTT. Its protein is CASSILQGARQPQHF.

The V call is TRBV4-3, the J call TRBJ2-1; D may be TRBD2 (6 bases). Germline CDR1 LGHNA, CDR2 YSLEER. The ends were cut back, 9 bases at V and 5 bases at J, with 20 bases in the middle. The CDR3 runs 15 residues. The CDR3 nucleotides read TGCGCCAGTTCCGGGGGAGTAGCGCGACACAATGAGCAGTTCTTC. Its translation: CASSGGVARHNEQFF.

This clone occurred once. V and J are TRBV5-4 and TRBJ2-7, with 8 bases aligning to TRBD1. The CDR3 length is 15 residues. Germline-derived CDR1 and CDR2 are SGHNT and YYREEE (reference sequence). Trimming at V came to 4 bases and at J to 4 bases, leaving 10 bases not matched to a gene. The CDR3 DNA follows: TGTGCCAGCAGCCCGGCGGGTCAGGGGGCGTACGAGCAGTACTTC. This translates into CASSPAGQGAYEQYF.

The chain recombines TRBV18 with TRBJ2-1, with D perhaps given as TRBD1 or TRBD2 (5 bases each). This CDR3 region has 19 residues. CDR1 is KGHSH and CDR2 is LQKENI in the germline V gene. The V and J ends lost 1 base and 0 bases respectively, with 19 bases between them. CDR3 in amino acids: CASSPLGTRVRSSYNEQFF. CDR3 DNA: TGTGCCAGCTCACCACTGGGGACGCGGGTGAGGAGCTCCTACAATGAGCAGTTCTTC.

V and J are TRBV7-3 and TRBJ1-1, with a possible D match to TRBD1 (5 bases). Germline-derived CDR1 and CDR2 are SGHTA and FQGTGA. V was shortened by 4 bases and J by 4 bases, with 10 bases between the two germline ends. The CDR3 loop spans 13 amino acids. CDR3 bases: TGTGCCAGCAGCTCAGGGCCCGGCACTGAAGCTTTCTTT. This translates into CASSSGPGTEAFF.

The genes are TRBV7-9 and TRBJ1-5; 8 bases map to TRBD1. Germline CDR1 reads SEHNR; CDR2 reads FQNEAQ (reference sequence). Unmatched junction bases numbered 12, after V lost 5 bases and J lost 9 bases. The CDR3 spans 15 residues. In nucleotides, the CDR3 is TGTGCCAGCAGCCCCGGACAGGGTCCCTATCCGCCCCAGCATTTT. Protein product: CASSPGQGPYPPQHF.

J is TRBJ2-5 and V is TRBV6-6, with TRBD2 as a possible D gene (5 bases). V gave up 11 bases and J gave up 2 bases, with 12 bases separating them. The CDR3 spans 12 residues. Germline CDR1 is MNHNY and CDR2 is SVGAGI (reference sequence). The DNA for the CDR3 is TGTGCCGGCCGACGGGGACAAGAGACCCAGTACTTC. Translation gives CAGRRGQETQYF.

V and J are TRBV7-3 and TRBJ1-1; a weak D match, TRBD1 (6 bases). Germline V lookup: CDR1 SGHTA, CDR2 FQGTGA. The CDR3 has 15 residues. Trimming took off 0 bases at V and 4 bases at J, with 12 bases between the two ends. The CDR3 DNA sequence: TGTGCCAGCAGCTTAACAGGGGGGACGAGCACTGAAGCTTTCTTT. Translating gives CASSLTGGTSTEAFF.

This rearrangement joins TRBV7-2 to TRBJ1-5; 7 bases line up with TRBD1. The CDR3 has 15 residues. The V and J ends lost 5 bases and 3 bases, in that order; junction bases with no gene match: 7. CDR1 is SGHTA, CDR2 FQGNSA, per germline. The CDR3 DNA sequence: TGTGCCAGCAGCCCGGGACAGCGTCCCAATCAGCCCCAGCATTTT. Translated: CASSPGQRPNQPQHF.

The rearrangement uses TRBV7-8 and TRBJ2-7; D is unclear. Germline V gene data show CDR1 as SGHVS and CDR2 as FQNEAQ. Trimming took off 3 bases at V and 1 base at J, with 7 bases between the two ends. CDR3 length: 13 amino acids. The CDR3 DNA reads as TGTGCCAGCAGCTTGGGATGGTCCTACGAGCAGTACTTC. As protein: CASSLGWSYEQYF.

The gene calls are TRBV19 and TRBJ1-1; tentative D call: TRBD1 (6 bases). The germline V gene has CDR1 LNHDA and CDR2 SQIVND (reference sequence). Trimming left V 6 bases short and J 6 bases short, with 17 bases between. The CDR3 loop spans 14 amino acids. The DNA of the CDR3 is TGTGCCAGTAGGACATTAGGGGGAGGATCTGAAGCTTTCTTT. Amino acid sequence: CASRTLGGGSEAFF.